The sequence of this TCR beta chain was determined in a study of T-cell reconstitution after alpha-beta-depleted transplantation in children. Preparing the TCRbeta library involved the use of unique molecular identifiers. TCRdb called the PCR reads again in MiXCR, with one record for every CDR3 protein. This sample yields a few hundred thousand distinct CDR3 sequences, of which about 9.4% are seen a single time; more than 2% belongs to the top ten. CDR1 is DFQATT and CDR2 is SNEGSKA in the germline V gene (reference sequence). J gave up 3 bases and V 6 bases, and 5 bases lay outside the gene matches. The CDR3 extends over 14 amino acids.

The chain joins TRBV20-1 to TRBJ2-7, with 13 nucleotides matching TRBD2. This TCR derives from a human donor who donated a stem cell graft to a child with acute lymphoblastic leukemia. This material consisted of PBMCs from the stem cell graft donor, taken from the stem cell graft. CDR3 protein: CSAGGTSGNYEQYF. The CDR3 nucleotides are TGCAGTGCCGGGGGGACTAGCGGGAACTACGAGCAGTACTTC.